These T cell receptor beta chains were read from a single sample in a study of OX40 agonist ivuxolimab in advanced cancers. The table came from immunoSEQ multiplex PCR; TCRdb's copy has only in-frame clones and leaves some out. The table includes under 200,000 clones, 94% detected once. Specimen: CD4+ or CD8+ T cells sorted from blood, collected in a trial of the OX40 agonist ivuxolimab. Every receptor here comes from an adult with an advanced solid tumor such as melanoma, head and neck, liver or kidney cancer. Each CDR3 is given without its conserved first and last residue.

J gene: TRBJ2-5; V gene: TRBV20-1; CDR3 protein: SPKIGETQY
J gene: TRBJ2-2; V gene: TRBV9; CDR3 protein: ASSVAGPRTGELF
J gene: TRBJ2-7; V gene: TRBV2; CDR3 protein: ASSSSSGLSYEQY
J gene: TRBJ2-3; V gene: TRBV9; CDR3 protein: ASSRSGVGPDTQY
J gene: TRBJ2-5; V gene: TRBV11-2; CDR3 protein: ASSPRGRGPQETQY
J gene: TRBJ1-1; V gene: TRBV27; CDR3 protein: ASSVRQSNTEAF
J gene: TRBJ2-2; V gene: TRBV7-8; CDR3 protein: ASSWTGNTGELF
J gene: TRBJ1-2; V gene: TRBV28; CDR3 protein: ASSIDRTYGYT
J gene: TRBJ2-5; V gene: TRBV19; CDR3 protein: ASSIQGAGTQY
J gene: TRBJ1-5; V gene: TRBV4-1; CDR3 protein: ASSQDPSQPQH
J gene: TRBJ1-1; V gene: TRBV6-1; CDR3 protein: ASSESQNTEAF
J gene: TRBJ1-1; V gene: TRBV4-3; CDR3 protein: ASSQDRDTFEAF
J gene: TRBJ2-3; V gene: TRBV5-4; CDR3 protein: ASSLGSRQGDTQY
J gene: TRBJ2-5; V gene: TRBV4-3; CDR3 protein: ASSQDGLAGVEGNQETQY
J gene: TRBJ2-3; V gene: TRBV18; CDR3 protein: ASSPNAVGQGTDTQY
J gene: TRBJ1-1; V gene: TRBV5-6; CDR3 protein: ASSLTGMNTEAF
J gene: TRBJ2-5; V gene: TRBV5-4; CDR3 protein: ASSVIQGGRETQY
J gene: TRBJ2-4; V gene: TRBV29-1; CDR3 protein: SVVVKNIQY
J gene: TRBJ1-1; V gene: TRBV5-5; CDR3 protein: ASTIHEAGLNTEAF
J gene: TRBJ2-5; V gene: TRBV20-1; CDR3 protein: SARRQETQY
J gene: TRBJ2-1; V gene: TRBV7-9; CDR3 protein: ASSLAGINGEQF
J gene: TRBJ1-1; V gene: TRBV2; CDR3 protein: ASRPRGIENTEAF
J gene: TRBJ2-7; V gene: TRBV5-4; CDR3 protein: ASSSRVGSREQY
J gene: TRBJ2-1; V gene: TRBV4-3; CDR3 protein: ASSQDVSGGKNEQF
J gene: TRBJ1-4; V gene: TRBV28; CDR3 protein: ASSLTGGSEKLF
J gene: TRBJ2-3; V gene: TRBV7-2; CDR3 protein: ASSVTGLEITDTQY
J gene: TRBJ2-7; V gene: TRBV5-1; CDR3 protein: ASSLGEGGYEQY
J gene: TRBJ2-7; V gene: TRBV5-1; CDR3 protein: ASTRASGRGFYEQY
J gene: TRBJ2-1; V gene: TRBV5-1; CDR3 protein: ASSLDYNEQF
J gene: TRBJ1-3; V gene: TRBV11-2; CDR3 protein: ASSHSGAGNTIY
J gene: TRBJ2-3; V gene: TRBV15; CDR3 protein: ATASGTDTQY
J gene: TRBJ2-7; V gene: TRBV28; CDR3 protein: ASSFGPGAPYEQY
J gene: TRBJ2-1; V gene: TRBV25-1; CDR3 protein: ASTGLVGEQF
J gene: TRBJ1-1; V gene: TRBV28; CDR3 protein: ASNSRGPYRTF
J gene: TRBJ2-3; V gene: TRBV25-1; CDR3 protein: ASREGQTSSDTQY
J gene: TRBJ2-7; V gene: TRBV5-4; CDR3 protein: ASSLGTLGPGSHY
J gene: TRBJ2-7; V gene: TRBV5-1; CDR3 protein: ASTKGLAEYEQY
J gene: TRBJ1-2; V gene: TRBV6-5; CDR3 protein: ASSYGGYGYT
J gene: TRBJ2-1; V gene: TRBV4-3; CDR3 protein: ASSQDVRGFYNEQF
J gene: TRBJ1-1; V gene: TRBV5-1; CDR3 protein: ASSSGQPDTEAF
J gene: TRBJ1-2; V gene: TRBV5-1; CDR3 protein: ASSFQGDGGYT
J gene: TRBJ1-5; V gene: TRBV18; CDR3 protein: ASSLTGGDQPQH
J gene: TRBJ2-1; V gene: TRBV4-2; CDR3 protein: ASSPRFRGGHEQF
J gene: TRBJ1-1; V gene: TRBV6-5; CDR3 protein: ASSYTPWTGKTF
J gene: TRBJ2-3; V gene: TRBV5-4; CDR3 protein: ASSFGTGAGADTQY
J gene: TRBJ1-2; V gene: TRBV6-1; CDR3 protein: ASSEIIQDTGYT